Each of the 17 T cell receptor beta chains below was sequenced from the same sample in a study of cytomegalovirus exposure and HLA in healthy donors. The PCR made use of 60 Vbeta and 13 Jbeta primers. The assay was immunoSEQ multiplex PCR, and TCRdb's table has in-frame clones only and misses some. The data contain roughly 150,000 clones, roughly 80% of them singletons. The sequenced material came from PBMCs. All receptors come from a man between 18 and 35 years old in good health and CMV-seropositive.

This chain connects TRBV4-3 to TRBJ2-7, with TRBD2 matching 12 bases. The germline gives CDR1 LGHNA, CDR2 YSLEER. There are 15 residues in the CDR3. Germline trimming cut 0 bases from V and 7 bases from J; bases unmatched to any gene: 4. In DNA form, the CDR3 reads TGCGCCAGCAGCCAAGATCTAGCGGGAGGGGGGGAGCAGTACTTC. It translates to CASSQDLAGGGEQYF.

V and J are TRBV25-1 and TRBJ1-5; 9 bases fit TRBD1. Germline V lookup: CDR1 MGHDK, CDR2 SYGVNS. The length of the CDR3 is 18 residues. Trimming took 1 base from V and 7 from J; bases not matched to a gene: 14. CDR3 sequence reads: CASSESPRKTGGGQPQHF. CDR3 DNA sequence: TGTGCCAGCAGTGAATCCCCACGAAAGACAGGGGGGGGACAGCCCCAGCATTTT.

The chain joins TRBV27 to TRBJ1-4; 7 bases align to TRBD1. After removal of 5 bases from V and 1 base from J, the junction contained 4 bases not matched to a gene. CDR1 and CDR2 (germline): MNHEY, SMNVEV (reference sequence). This CDR3 has 15 residues. CDR3 coding DNA: TGTGCCAGCAGTCTAGCAGGGGGAACTAATGAAAAACTGTTTTTT. Its translation is CASSLAGGTNEKLFF.

V usage is TRBV10-1 and J usage is TRBJ1-1; 10 bases fit TRBD1. Germline V gene lookup returns CDR1 WNHNN and CDR2 SYGVQD (reference sequence). The CDR3 consists of 13 residues. V dropped 6 bases and J dropped 8; count of bases not matched to a gene: 6. The CDR3, as DNA: TGCGCCAGCAGCAAACGGGACAGGGGAGAAGCTTTCTTT. Amino acid sequence: CASSKRDRGEAFF.

V usage is TRBV5-4 and J usage is TRBJ1-1; D gene unclear. V was pared by 4 bases and J by 3 bases, with 10 bases between. The germline V gene encodes CDR1 SGHNT and CDR2 YYREEE (reference sequence). The CDR3 sequence is 13 residues long. The CDR3 DNA is TGTGCCAGCAGCGTGGGAGTTGACACTGAAGCTTTCTTT. Encoded protein: CASSVGVDTEAFF.

The chain uses TRBV4-1 and TRBJ1-5; no reliable D call. Germline loops: CDR1 MGHRA, CDR2 YSYEKL. Between the trimmed V and J ends, which lost 0 bases and 6 bases, there was a span of 21 bases. The CDR3 is 18 amino acids. The CDR3 reads CASSQELPRTGKGQPQHF. CDR3 DNA sequence: TGCGCCAGCAGCCAAGAACTCCCCCGAACGGGGAAAGGTCAGCCCCAGCATTTT.

This chain uses TRBV4-1 with TRBJ2-5; D not certain. Between the trimmed V and J ends, which lost 1 base and 2 bases, there was a span of 14 bases. CDR1 MGHRA and CDR2 YSYEKL come from the germline V gene. The CDR3 totals 16 residues. For the CDR3, the DNA is TGCGCCAGCAGCCAAGTTCATACGACGGAGCAAGAGACCCAGTACTTC. This codes for CASSQVHTTEQETQYF.

This clone was seen just once. Here the CDR3 DNA reads TGCAGCGTTTCTGACTCCTCTGGAAACACCATATATTTT. It encodes CSVSDSSGNTIYF. The rearrangement joins TRBV29-1 to TRBJ1-3; D is uncertain. Trimming shortened V by 5 bases and J by 0 bases, and 8 bases separated the two germline ends. CDR1 and CDR2 (germline): SQVTM, ANQGSEA. This CDR3 comprises 13 residues.

V usage is TRBV10-3 and J usage is TRBJ1-5; 9 bases are a match to TRBD1. Per germline, CDR1 ENHRY and CDR2 SYGVKD. Unmatched junction bases numbered 4, after V lost 6 bases and J lost 1 base. The CDR3 totals 15 residues. The CDR3, as DNA: TGTGCCATCAGCCGGGACAGGGAGAGCAATCAGCCCCAGCATTTT. Encoded protein: CAISRDRESNQPQHF.

The chain carries TRBV13 and TRBJ2-3, with 11 bases identical to TRBD2. The CDR3 spans 17 residues. Germline V gene data show CDR1 as PRHDT and CDR2 as FYEKMQ (reference sequence). V shed 5 bases, J shed 6 bases, and the junction held 13 bases outside the gene matches. The CDR3 DNA reads TGTGCCAGCAGCCCTCCGGGACTAGCGGAGCGGGGGGATACGCAGTATTTT. Protein sequence: CASSPPGLAERGDTQYF.

The chain is built from TRBV12-5 and TRBJ1-2, with TRBD1 matching 7 bases. This CDR3 comprises 17 residues. V lost 0 bases and J lost 1; bases outside the gene matches: 8. Germline V lookup: CDR1 LGHNT, CDR2 FRNRAP. Here the CDR3 reads CASGLVTKGAHNYGYTF. Written as DNA, the CDR3 is TGTGCTAGTGGTTTGGTAACAAAGGGGGCACATAACTATGGCTACACCTTC.

The chain couples TRBV9 to TRBJ2-2; D is unclear. Germline CDR1 is SGDLS and CDR2 is YYNGEE. With 0 bases removed from V and 4 bases from J, the gap between germline ends came to 10 bases. CDR3 size: 15 residues. The CDR3 protein is CASSVGFYGTGELFF. CDR3 sequence (DNA): TGTGCCAGCAGCGTAGGATTCTACGGCACCGGGGAGCTGTTTTTT.

On this clone: The same CDR3 is also encoded by other DNA sequences in this sample. The chain combines TRBV2 with TRBJ1-2; D unclear. This CDR3 is 11 amino acids long. V shed 8 bases and J shed 6 bases, with 10 bases lying between them. Germline V gene sequence: CDR1 SNHLY, CDR2 FYNNEI. CDR3 DNA: TGTGCCAGCTCTATTATGAATGGCTACACCTTC. Its protein is CASSIMNGYTF.

The chain joins TRBV6-5 to TRBJ1-5; D call uncertain. CDR1 is MNHEY, CDR2 SVGAGI, per germline. CDR3 length: 14 amino acids. The V gene lost 5 bases and the J gene lost 7 bases, with 15 bases spanning the gap. The chain's CDR3 is CASSPAEREQPQHF. The CDR3 DNA sequence: TGTGCCAGCAGTCCGGCGGAGAGAGAACAGCCCCAGCATTTT.

The V and J genes are TRBV6-1 and TRBJ1-2; D remains ambiguous. V lost 1 base and J 1 base, leaving 7 bases between the germline ends. Germline loops: CDR1 MNHNS, CDR2 SASEGT. The CDR3 has 14 amino acids. The CDR3 loop is CASSEVAHNYGYTF. The CDR3, as DNA: TGTGCCAGCAGTGAAGTGGCACATAACTATGGCTACACCTTC.

The rearrangement uses TRBV5-1 and TRBJ2-7; 7 bases line up with TRBD2. This CDR3 has 14 amino acids. The germline V gene encodes CDR1 SGHRS and CDR2 YFSETQ. V lost 1 base, J lost 7 bases, and 8 bases stayed unmatched. As DNA, the CDR3 is TGCGCCAGCAGCTTGTTAAAGGGAGGGTTTGAGCAGTACTTC. Translation gives CASSLLKGGFEQYF.

This rearrangement joins TRBV28 to TRBJ2-7; 8 bases are shared with TRBD2. The CDR3 consists of 17 residues. The germline gives CDR1 MDHEN, CDR2 SYDVKM. V shed 3 bases and J 5 bases; nucleotides not matched to a gene: 15. The CDR3 nucleotides are TGTGCCAGCAGTTTTTCTATTCGGGCTAGCGGGCCTCACGAGCAGTACTTC. Its translation: CASSFSIRASGPHEQYF.